The rows below give T cell receptor beta chains drawn from one sample of a study of shared clonotypes between healthy human individuals. Method: immunoSEQ multiplex PCR; TCRdb's copy keeps in-frame clones and lacks some. The sample has approximately 2.1 million clones, just over 90% seen once. Sample: naive CD4+ T cells from PBMCs. These receptors were obtained from a man younger than 35 in good health. Some clones in this sample may be carry-over from other donors' samples. Both conserved end residues are part of each CDR3. The D gene is left open where the match is weak. Size tells how often a clone was seen (once, few, many) or the class of an expanded clone, and some rows leave it out.

V gene,clone size,CDR3 length,J gene,D gene,CDR3 protein,CDR3 DNA
TRBV6-1,once,15,TRBJ2-7,TRBD2,CASSEGGTSWNEQYF,TGTGCCAGCAGTGAAGGTGGGACTAGCTGGAACGAGCAGTACTTC
TRBV28,-,16,TRBJ2-2,TRBD2,CASSPRRTSGGGELFF,TGTGCCAGCAGTCCCCGCCGGACTAGCGGGGGCGGGGAGCTGTTTTTT
TRBV7-2,-,11,TRBJ2-2,-,CASSLVWELFF,TGTGCCAGCAGCTTAGTTTGGGAGCTGTTTTTT
TRBV4-2,-,16,TRBJ1-4,TRBD1,CASSQGWTGRNEKLFF,TGTGCCAGCAGCCAGGGCTGGACAGGGAGGAATGAAAAACTGTTTTTT
TRBV2,-,13,TRBJ1-5,-,CASSFSINQPQHF,TGTGCCAGCAGTTTCTCTATCAATCAGCCCCAGCATTTT
TRBV19,-,15,TRBJ2-5,TRBD2,CASSRRTSGSKTQYF,TGTGCCAGTAGTCGACGGACTAGCGGGAGTAAGACCCAGTACTTC
TRBV19,-,13,TRBJ1-4,-,CASNNGLNEKLFF,TGTGCCAGCAATAATGGGTTGAATGAAAAACTGTTTTTT
TRBV5-1,-,15,TRBJ2-7,-,CASSLAGLGPYEQYF,TGCGCCAGCAGCTTGGCCGGGCTAGGGCCCTACGAGCAGTACTTC
TRBV27,-,15,TRBJ2-1,TRBD1,CASTKTGGLVNEQFF,TGTGCCAGCACTAAGACAGGGGGACTTGTCAATGAGCAGTTCTTC
TRBV21-1,-,21,TRBJ2-4,-,CASSKPKWDRESPLAKNIQYF,TGTGCCAGCAGCAAACCGAAATGGGACAGGGAATCCCCGCTGGCCAAAAACATTCAGTACTTC
TRBV27,-,15,TRBJ1-4,-,CASSLQGYPNEKLFF,TGTGCCAGCAGTTTACAAGGGTATCCTAATGAAAAACTGTTTTTT
TRBV7-2,-,12,TRBJ1-5,-,CASSFYNQPQHF,TGTGCCAGCAGCTTCTACAATCAGCCCCAGCATTTT
TRBV19,once,15,TRBJ1-5,-,CASSMAYRKNQPQHF,TGTGCCAGTAGTATGGCATACAGGAAAAATCAGCCCCAGCATTTT
TRBV5-1,-,13,TRBJ1-5,-,CASSLAPDQPQHF,TGCGCCAGCAGCTTGGCTCCCGATCAGCCCCAGCATTTT
TRBV29-1,-,14,TRBJ2-3,-,CSVEARVSADTQYF,TGCAGCGTTGAAGCGCGCGTTAGTGCAGATACGCAGTATTTT
TRBV5-4,-,15,TRBJ2-7,TRBD1,CASTVRGQGKRGQYF,TGTGCCAGCACCGTTCGAGGACAGGGCAAAAGGGGGCAGTACTTC
TRBV4-2,-,14,TRBJ2-1,-,CASSQAVALNEQFF,TGTGCCAGCAGCCAAGCCGTGGCACTAAATGAGCAGTTCTTC
TRBV19,once,17,TRBJ2-1,-,CASSTPFSTFSYNEQFF,TGTGCCAGTAGTACCCCGTTTTCTACGTTCTCCTACAATGAGCAGTTCTTC
TRBV7-6,-,16,TRBJ2-3,TRBD1,CASSRGGIGRTDTQYF,TGTGCCAGCAGCAGAGGGGGCATCGGAAGGACAGATACGCAGTATTTT
TRBV7-2,-,15,TRBJ1-2,-,CASSVDYSANYGYTF,TGTGCCAGCAGCGTGGACTATTCGGCTAACTATGGCTACACCTTC
TRBV7-2,-,15,TRBJ2-5,TRBD1,CASSSRTGEGETQYF,TGTGCCAGCAGCTCCCGGACAGGGGAGGGGGAGACCCAGTACTTC
TRBV7-2,-,14,TRBJ2-2,-,CASSSMAVAGELFF,TGTGCCAGCAGCTCCATGGCTGTCGCCGGGGAGCTGTTTTTT
TRBV29-1,-,15,TRBJ1-5,TRBD1,CSVATGPGSNQPQHF,TGCAGCGTTGCGACAGGGCCGGGGAGCAATCAGCCCCAGCATTTT